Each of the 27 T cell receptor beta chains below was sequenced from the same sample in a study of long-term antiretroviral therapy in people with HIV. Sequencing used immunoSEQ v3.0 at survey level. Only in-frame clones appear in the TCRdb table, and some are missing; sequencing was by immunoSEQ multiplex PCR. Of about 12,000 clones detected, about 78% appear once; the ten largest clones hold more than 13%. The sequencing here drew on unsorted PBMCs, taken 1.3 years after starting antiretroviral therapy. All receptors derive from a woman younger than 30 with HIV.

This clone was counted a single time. CDR3 DNA: TGTGCCAGCAGCTTAGCGCGTAGGGACCCCACAGATACGCAGTATTTT. The encoded protein is CASSLARRDPTDTQYF. The chain links TRBV7-2 to TRBJ2-3; possibly TRBD1 or TRBD2 for D (5 bases each). This CDR3 has 16 amino acids. The germline V and J ends were trimmed by 0 bases and 2 bases, with 12 bases remaining between them. Germline lookup yields CDR1 SGHTA and CDR2 FQGNSA. Drawing the rest from reference TRBV7-2 and TRBJ2-3, the complete variable domain is GAGVSQSPSNKVTEKGKDVELRCDPISGHTALYWYRQSLGQGLEFLIYFQGNSAPDKSGLPSDRFSAERTGGSVSTLTIQRTQQEDSAVYLCASSLARRDPTDTQYFGPGTRLTVL.

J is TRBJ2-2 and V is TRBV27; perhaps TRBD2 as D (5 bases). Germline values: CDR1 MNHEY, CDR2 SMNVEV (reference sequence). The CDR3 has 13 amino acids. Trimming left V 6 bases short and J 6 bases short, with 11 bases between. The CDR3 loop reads CASSRTSPGELFF. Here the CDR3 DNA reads TGTGCCAGCAGCCGTACTAGTCCCGGGGAGCTGTTTTTT.

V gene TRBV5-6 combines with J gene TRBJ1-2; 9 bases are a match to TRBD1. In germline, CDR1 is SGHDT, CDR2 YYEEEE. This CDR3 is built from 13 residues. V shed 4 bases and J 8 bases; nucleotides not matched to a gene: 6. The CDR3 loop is CASSADRGKGYTF. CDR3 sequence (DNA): TGTGCCAGCAGCGCGGACAGGGGAAAAGGCTACACCTTC.

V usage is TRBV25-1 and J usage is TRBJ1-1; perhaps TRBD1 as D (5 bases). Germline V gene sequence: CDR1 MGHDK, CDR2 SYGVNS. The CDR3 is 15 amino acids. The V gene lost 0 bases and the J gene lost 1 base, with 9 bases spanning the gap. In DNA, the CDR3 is TGTGCCAGCAGTGAATATGGGGCGGGGAACACTGAAGCTTTCTTT. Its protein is CASSEYGAGNTEAFF. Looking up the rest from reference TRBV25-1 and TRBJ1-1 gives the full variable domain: EADIYQTPRYLVIGTGKKITLECSQTMGHDKMYWYQQDPGMELHLIHYSYGVNSTEKGDLSSESTVSRIRTEHFPLTLESARPSHTSQYLCASSEYGAGNTEAFFGQGTRLTVV.

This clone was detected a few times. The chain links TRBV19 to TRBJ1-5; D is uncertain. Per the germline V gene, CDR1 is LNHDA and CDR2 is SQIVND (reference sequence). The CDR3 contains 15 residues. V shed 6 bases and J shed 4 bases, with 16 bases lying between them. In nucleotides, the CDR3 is TGTGCCAGTAGAGAGAGGCTACACGGGAATCAGCCCCAGCATTTT. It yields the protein CASRERLHGNQPQHF.

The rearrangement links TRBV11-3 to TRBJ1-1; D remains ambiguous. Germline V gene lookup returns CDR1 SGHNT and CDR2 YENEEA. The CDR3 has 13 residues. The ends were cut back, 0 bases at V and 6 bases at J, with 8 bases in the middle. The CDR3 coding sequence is TGTGCCAGCAGCTTAGATCCCGGCGCTGAAGCTTTCTTT. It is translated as CASSLDPGAEAFF.

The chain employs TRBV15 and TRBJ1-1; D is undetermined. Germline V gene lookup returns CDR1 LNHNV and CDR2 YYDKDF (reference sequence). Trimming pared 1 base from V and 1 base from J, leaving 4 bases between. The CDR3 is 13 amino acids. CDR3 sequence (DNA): TGTGCCACCAGCAGAGGCAGGAACACTGAAGCTTTCTTT. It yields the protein CATSRGRNTEAFF.

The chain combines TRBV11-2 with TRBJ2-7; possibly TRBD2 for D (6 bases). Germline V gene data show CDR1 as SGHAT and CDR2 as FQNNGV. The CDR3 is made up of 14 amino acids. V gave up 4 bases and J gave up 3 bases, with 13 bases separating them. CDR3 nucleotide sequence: TGTGCCAGCAGCTCACGGGGGTTCGACTACGAGCAGTACTTC. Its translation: CASSSRGFDYEQYF.

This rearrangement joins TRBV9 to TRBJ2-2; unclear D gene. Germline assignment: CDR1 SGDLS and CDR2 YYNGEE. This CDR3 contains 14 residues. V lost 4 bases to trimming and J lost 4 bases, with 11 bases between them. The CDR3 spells CASSPDSATGELFF. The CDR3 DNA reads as TGTGCCAGCAGCCCGGATTCGGCCACCGGGGAGCTGTTTTTT.

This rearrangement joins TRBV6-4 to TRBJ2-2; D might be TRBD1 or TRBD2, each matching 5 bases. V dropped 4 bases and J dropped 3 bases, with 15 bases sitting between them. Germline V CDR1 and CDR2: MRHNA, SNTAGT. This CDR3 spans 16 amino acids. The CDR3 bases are TGTGCCAGCAGTGGGGGAAACGGGGCGGACACCGGGGAGCTGTTTTTT. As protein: CASSGGNGADTGELFF.

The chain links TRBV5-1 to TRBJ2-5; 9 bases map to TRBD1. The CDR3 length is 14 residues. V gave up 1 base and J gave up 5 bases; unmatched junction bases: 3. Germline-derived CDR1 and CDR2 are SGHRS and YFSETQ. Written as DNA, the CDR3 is TGCGCCAGCAGCTTGACAGGGGGCGCGGAGACCCAGTACTTC. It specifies CASSLTGGAETQYF.

DNA of the CDR3: TGTGCCAGTACCTCAGGGTCTGGGGCCAACGTCCTGACTTTC. Its translation is CASTSGSGANVLTF. V usage is TRBV19 and J usage is TRBJ2-6; D might be TRBD1 (5 bases). This CDR3 is 14 amino acids long. Germline V gives CDR1 LNHDA, CDR2 SQIVND (reference sequence). V lost 7 bases, J lost 1 base, and 8 bases lay in between.

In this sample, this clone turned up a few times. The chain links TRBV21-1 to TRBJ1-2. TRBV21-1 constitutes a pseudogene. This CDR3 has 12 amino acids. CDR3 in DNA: TGTGCCAGCAGCAAACAGACCTATGGCTACACCTTC. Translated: CASSKQTYGYTF.

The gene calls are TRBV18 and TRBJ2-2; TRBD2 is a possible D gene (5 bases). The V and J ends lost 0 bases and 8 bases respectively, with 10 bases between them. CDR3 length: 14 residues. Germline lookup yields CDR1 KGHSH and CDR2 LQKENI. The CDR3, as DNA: TGTGCCAGCTCACCACCGGGAGACGCGGGGGAGCTGTTTTTT. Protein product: CASSPPGDAGELFF.

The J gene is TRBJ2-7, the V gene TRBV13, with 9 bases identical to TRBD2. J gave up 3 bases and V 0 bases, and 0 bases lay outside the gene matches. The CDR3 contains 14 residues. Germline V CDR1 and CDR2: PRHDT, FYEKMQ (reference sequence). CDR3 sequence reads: CASSLGAGGYEQYF. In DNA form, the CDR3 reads TGTGCCAGCAGCTTAGGAGCGGGGGGCTACGAGCAGTACTTC.

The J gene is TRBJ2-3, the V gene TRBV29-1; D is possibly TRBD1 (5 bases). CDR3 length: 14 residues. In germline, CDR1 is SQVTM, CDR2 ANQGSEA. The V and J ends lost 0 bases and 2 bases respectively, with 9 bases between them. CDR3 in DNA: TGCAGCGTTGAAGATCTGACAGCCACAGATACGCAGTATTTT. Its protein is CSVEDLTATDTQYF.

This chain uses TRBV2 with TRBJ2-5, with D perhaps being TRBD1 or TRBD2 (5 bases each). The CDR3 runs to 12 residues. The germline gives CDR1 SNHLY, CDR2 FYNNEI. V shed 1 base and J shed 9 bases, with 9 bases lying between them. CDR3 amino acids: CASSEVEGSQYF. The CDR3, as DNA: TGTGCCAGCAGTGAAGTCGAGGGGTCCCAGTACTTC.

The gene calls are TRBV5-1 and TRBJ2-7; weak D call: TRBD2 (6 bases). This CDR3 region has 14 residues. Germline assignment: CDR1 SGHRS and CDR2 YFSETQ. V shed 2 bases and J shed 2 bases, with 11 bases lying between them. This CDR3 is CASSLGAGPYEQYF. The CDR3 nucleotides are TGCGCCAGCAGCTTAGGAGCGGGTCCCTACGAGCAGTACTTC.

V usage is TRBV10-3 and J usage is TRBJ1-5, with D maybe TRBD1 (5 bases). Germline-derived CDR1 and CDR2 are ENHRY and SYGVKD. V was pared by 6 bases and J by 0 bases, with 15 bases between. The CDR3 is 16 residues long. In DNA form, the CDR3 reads TGTGCCATCAGCACCGTCCGGGGGTATAGCAATCAGCCCCAGCATTTT. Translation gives CAISTVRGYSNQPQHF.

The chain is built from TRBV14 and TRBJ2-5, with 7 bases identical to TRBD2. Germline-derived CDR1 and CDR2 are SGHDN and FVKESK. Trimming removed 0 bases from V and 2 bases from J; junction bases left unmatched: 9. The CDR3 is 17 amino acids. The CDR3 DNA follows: TGTGCCAGCAGCCAAGATCGGGCTAGCGGAGAGCAAGAGACCCAGTACTTC. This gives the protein CASSQDRASGEQETQYF. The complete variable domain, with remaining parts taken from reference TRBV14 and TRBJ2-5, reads EAGVTQFPSHSVIEKGQTVTLRCDPISGHDNLYWYRRVMGKEIKFLLHFVKESKQDESGMPNNRFLAERTGGTYSTLKVQPAELEDSGVYFCASSQDRASGEQETQYFGPGTRLLVL.

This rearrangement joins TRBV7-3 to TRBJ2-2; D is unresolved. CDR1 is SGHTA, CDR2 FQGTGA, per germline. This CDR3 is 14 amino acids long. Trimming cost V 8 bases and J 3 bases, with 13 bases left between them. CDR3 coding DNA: TGTGCCAGCGCCCGATCTCCCGACACCGGGGAGCTGTTTTTT. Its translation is CASARSPDTGELFF.

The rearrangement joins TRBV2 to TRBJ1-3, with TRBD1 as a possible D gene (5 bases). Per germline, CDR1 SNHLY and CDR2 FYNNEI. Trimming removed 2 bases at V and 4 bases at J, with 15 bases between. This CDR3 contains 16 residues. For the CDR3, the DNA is TGTGCCAGCAGTGAACCGGAGGGGAAGACCGGAAACACCATATATTTT. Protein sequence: CASSEPEGKTGNTIYF.

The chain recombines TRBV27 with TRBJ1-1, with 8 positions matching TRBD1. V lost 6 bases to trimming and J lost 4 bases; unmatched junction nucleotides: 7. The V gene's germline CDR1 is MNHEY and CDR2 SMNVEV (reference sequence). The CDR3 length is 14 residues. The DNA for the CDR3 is TGTGCCAGCAGCCTAACTACAGGGGGCACTGAAGCTTTCTTT. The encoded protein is CASSLTTGGTEAFF.

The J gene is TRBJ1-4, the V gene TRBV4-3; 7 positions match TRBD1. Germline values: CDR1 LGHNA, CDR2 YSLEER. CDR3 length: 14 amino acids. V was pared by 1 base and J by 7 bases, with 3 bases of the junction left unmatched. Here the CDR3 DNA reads TGCGCCAGCAGCCAAGGACAGGGAGGTGAAAAACTGTTTTTT. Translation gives CASSQGQGGEKLFF.

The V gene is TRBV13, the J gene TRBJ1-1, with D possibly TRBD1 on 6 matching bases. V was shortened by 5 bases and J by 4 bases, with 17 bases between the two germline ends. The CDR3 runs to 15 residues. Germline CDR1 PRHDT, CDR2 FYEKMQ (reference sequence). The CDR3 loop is CASSQPTGIRTEAFF. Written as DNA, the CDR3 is TGTGCCAGCAGCCAACCAACAGGGATTCGCACTGAAGCTTTCTTT.

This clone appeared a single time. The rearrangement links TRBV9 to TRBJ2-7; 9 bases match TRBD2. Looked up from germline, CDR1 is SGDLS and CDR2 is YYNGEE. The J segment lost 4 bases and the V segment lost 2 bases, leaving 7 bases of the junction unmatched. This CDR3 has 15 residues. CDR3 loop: CASSVSSGADYEQYF. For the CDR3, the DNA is TGTGCCAGCAGCGTCTCTAGCGGGGCGGATTACGAGCAGTACTTC.

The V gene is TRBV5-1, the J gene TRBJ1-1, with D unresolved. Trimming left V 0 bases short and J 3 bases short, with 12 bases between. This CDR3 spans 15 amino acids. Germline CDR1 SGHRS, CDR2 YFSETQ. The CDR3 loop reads CASSLVAGGDTEAFF. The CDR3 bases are TGCGCCAGCAGCTTGGTTGCAGGCGGTGACACTGAAGCTTTCTTT.